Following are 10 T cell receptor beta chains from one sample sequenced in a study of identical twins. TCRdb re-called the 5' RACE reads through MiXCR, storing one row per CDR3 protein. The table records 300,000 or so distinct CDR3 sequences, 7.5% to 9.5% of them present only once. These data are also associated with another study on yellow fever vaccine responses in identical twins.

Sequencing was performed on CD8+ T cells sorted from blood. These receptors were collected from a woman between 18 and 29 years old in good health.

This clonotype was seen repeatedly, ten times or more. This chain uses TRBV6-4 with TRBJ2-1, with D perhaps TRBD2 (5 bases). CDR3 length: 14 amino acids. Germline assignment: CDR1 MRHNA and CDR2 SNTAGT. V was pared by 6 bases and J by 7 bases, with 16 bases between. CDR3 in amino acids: CASSSSAEPNEQFF. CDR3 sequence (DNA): TGTGCCAGCAGCAGTAGCGCGGAACCGAATGAGCAGTTCTTC.

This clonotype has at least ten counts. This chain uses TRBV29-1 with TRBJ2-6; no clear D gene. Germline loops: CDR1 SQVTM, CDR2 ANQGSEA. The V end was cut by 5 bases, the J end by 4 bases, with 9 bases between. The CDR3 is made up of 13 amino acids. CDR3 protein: CSVFPWGANVLTF. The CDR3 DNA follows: TGCAGCGTTTTCCCGTGGGGGGCCAACGTCCTGACTTTC.

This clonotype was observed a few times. CDR3 bases: TGTGCCAGCAGCTTAGTGCCGAACACAGATACGCAGTATTTT. Translated, it gives CASSLVPNTDTQYF. The chain couples TRBV11-2 to TRBJ2-3; D gene ambiguous. Per germline, CDR1 SGHAT and CDR2 FQNNGV. There are 14 residues in the CDR3. The V gene lost 1 base and the J gene lost 2 bases, with 7 bases spanning the gap.

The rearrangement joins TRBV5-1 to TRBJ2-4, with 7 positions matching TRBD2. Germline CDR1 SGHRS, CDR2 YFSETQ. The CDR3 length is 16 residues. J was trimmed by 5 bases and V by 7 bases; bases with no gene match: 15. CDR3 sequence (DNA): TGCGCCAGCGCTGACCCTAGCGGCTCATCGGAAAACATTCAGTACTTC. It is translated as CASADPSGSSENIQYF. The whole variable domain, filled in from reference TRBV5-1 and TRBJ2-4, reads KAGVTQTPRYLIKTRGQQVTLSCSPISGHRSVSWYQQTPGQGLQFLFEYFSETQRNKGNFPGRFSGRQFSNSRSEMNVSTLELGDSALYLCASADPSGSSENIQYFGAGTRLSVL.

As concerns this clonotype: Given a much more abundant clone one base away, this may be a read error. The chain's CDR3 is CASSYVDTGELFF. The DNA of the CDR3 is TGTGCCAGCAGTTACGTGGACACCGGGGAGCTGTTTTTT. The V gene is TRBV6-5, the J gene TRBJ2-2; D is uncertain. The CDR3 loop spans 13 amino acids. V was cut by 2 bases and J by 3 bases, with 4 bases left in between. Germline V CDR1 and CDR2: MNHEY, SVGAGI.

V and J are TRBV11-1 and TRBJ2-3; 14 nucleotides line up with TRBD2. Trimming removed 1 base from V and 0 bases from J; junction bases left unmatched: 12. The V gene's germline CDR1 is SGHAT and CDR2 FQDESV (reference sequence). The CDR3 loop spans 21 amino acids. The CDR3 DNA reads TGTGCCAGCAGCTTAGAAATGAGGACTAGCGGGAGGAAGACTAGCACAGATACGCAGTATTTT. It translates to CASSLEMRTSGRKTSTDTQYF.

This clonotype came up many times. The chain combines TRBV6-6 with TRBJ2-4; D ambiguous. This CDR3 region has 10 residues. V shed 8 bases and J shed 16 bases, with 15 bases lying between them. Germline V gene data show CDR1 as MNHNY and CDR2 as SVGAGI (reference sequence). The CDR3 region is CASGRQLNYF. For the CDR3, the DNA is TGTGCCAGCGGCCGGCAGCTTAATTACTTC.

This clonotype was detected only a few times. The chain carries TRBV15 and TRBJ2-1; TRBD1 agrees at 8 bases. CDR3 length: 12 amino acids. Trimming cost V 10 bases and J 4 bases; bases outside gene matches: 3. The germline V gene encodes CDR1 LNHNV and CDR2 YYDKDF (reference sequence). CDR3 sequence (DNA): TGTGCCATCAGGGGGCTATACAATGAGCAGTTCTTC. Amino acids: CAIRGLYNEQFF.

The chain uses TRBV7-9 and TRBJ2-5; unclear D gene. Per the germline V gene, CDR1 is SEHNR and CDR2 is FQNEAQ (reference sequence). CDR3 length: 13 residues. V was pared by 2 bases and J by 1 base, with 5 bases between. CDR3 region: CASSLIGQETQYF. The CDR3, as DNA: TGTGCCAGCAGCTTAATTGGCCAAGAGACCCAGTACTTC.

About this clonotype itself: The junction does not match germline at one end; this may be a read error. The CDR3 region is CASSQDHVGRF. The CDR3 region has the DNA TGCGCCAGCAGCCAAGATCACGTCGGGAGGTTC. The V and J genes are TRBV4-3 and TRBJ2-7; 7 bases are shared with TRBD2. This CDR3 has 11 residues. Germline V gene lookup returns CDR1 LGHNA and CDR2 YSLEER.